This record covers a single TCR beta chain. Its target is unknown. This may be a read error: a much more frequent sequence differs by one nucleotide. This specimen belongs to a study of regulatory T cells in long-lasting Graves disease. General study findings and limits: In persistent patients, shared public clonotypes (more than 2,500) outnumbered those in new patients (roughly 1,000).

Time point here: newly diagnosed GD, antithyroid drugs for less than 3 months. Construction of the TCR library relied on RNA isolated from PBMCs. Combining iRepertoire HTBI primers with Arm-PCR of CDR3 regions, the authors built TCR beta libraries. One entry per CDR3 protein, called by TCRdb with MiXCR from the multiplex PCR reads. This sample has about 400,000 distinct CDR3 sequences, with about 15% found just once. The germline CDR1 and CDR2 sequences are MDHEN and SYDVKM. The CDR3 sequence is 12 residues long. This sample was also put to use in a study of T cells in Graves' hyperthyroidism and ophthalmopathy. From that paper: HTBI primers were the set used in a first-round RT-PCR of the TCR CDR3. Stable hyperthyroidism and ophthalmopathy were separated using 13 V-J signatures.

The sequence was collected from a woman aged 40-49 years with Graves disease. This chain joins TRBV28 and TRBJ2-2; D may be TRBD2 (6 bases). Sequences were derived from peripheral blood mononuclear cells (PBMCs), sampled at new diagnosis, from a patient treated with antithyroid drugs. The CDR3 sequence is CASGVGTGALFF. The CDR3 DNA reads TGTGCCTCGGGGGTCGGGACCGGGGCGCTGTTTTTT.